The sequence of this T cell receptor (beta chain) was determined in a study of blood T cell repertoires in COVID-19. Overall study: In each case, the material was cDNA or gDNA derived from T cells, B-cell-depleted T cells, or PBMCs.

Participants were aged about 18 to 95 years, lived in some 23 US areas, and enrolled virtually. CDR3 length equals 15 residues. Study processing details: For nucleated cells, counts were estimated from reference gene primer amplification. TCRdb's copy holds only in-frame clones and misses some; the assay was immunoSEQ multiplex PCR. Clonal size and the V and J genes are those of that table, whereas D and trimming came from the DNA. Of around 300,000 clones in the sample, 87% were seen once. The chain couples TRBV21-1 to TRBJ2-4; the table names TRBD2, a call not compared with the DNA. TRBV21-1 is reported as a pseudogene. This TCR was sampled from a woman aged 40-49 years who had recovered from COVID-19. Material: PBMCs or T cells enriched from blood (not recorded which). The CDR3 sequence: CASSSGGAAKNIQYF. DNA for the CDR3: TGTGCCAGCAGCAGCGGGGGGGCAGCCAAAAACATTCAGTACTTC.